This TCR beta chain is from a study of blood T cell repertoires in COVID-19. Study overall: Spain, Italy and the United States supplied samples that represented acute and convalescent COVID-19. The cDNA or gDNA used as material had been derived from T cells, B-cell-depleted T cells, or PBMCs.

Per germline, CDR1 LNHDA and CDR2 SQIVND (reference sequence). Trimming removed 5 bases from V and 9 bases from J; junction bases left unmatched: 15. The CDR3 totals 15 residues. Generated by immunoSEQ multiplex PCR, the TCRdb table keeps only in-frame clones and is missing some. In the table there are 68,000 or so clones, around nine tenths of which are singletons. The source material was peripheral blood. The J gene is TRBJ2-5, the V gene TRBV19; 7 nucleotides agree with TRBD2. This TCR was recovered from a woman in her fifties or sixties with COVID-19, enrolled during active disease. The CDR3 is CASSPSFGGSRAQYF. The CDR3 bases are TGTGCCAGTAGTCCATCCTTCGGCGGGAGCAGAGCCCAGTACTTC.